The T cell receptor (beta chain) described here comes from a study of control samples from healthy donors and cancer patients. There are 14 residues in the CDR3. V dropped 3 bases and J dropped 0 bases, with 9 bases sitting between them. Here immunoSEQ multiplex PCR was the method, and the copy in TCRdb shows in-frame clones only, minus some. Of about 170,000 clones listed, around 92% are singletons. The chain links TRBV23-1 to TRBJ2-7; no firm D call. TRBV23-1 is an ORF for which the function is uncertain. The receptor was derived from a woman aged 30 to 39 in good health. Material for sequencing was blood. CDR3: CASSHRASSYEQYF. CDR3 coding DNA: TGCGCCAGCAGTCACCGGGCCAGCTCCTACGAGCAGTACTTC.